Detailed here is one T cell receptor beta chain. What antigen it recognizes has not been identified. Base qualities were left out, and no much larger clone turns up one base away. The data are from a study of T cell responses to AZD1222 COVID-19 vaccine (dated by TCRdb to the early 2020s). General notes on the study: Because spike-specific TCR depth and breadth did not differ between the two schedules, AZD1222 recipients who got a second dose at roughly 4 weeks were pooled with those who got a second dose at roughly 12 weeks. A total of about 230 trial participants underwent TCR sequencing, of whom around 200 received two doses of AZD1222 and some 26 received two doses of the MenACWY control vaccine. Trial participants were enrolled by age into 18-55, 56-69 and 70-plus year subgroups, with around 150, 28 and 57 TCR-sequenced participants respectively. What the work shows at the level of the full study, not this receptor alone: Participants were mostly white British and included more females than males, and it was suggested by the authors that clonal diversity may have been underestimated. After two AZD1222 doses, spike-specific TCR breadth and depth were significantly higher than at day 0 and than in MenACWY recipients. The whole spike protein was spanned by vaccine-associated CD4 TCRs, and dominant responses were seen in regions 160-218 and 743-854. Conclusions about previously exposed vaccinees are limited because only five to seven AZD1222 recipients were SARS-CoV-2 seropositive at baseline. The 56-69-year group was small, and its depth increase did not reach significance, likely because of low power. Because no day 14 peak-response samples were available, repertoires were characterized only after the peak T cell response. Epitopes outside the regions mutated in the B.1.351 and B.1.1.7 variants were reportedly recognized by nearly half of the unique spike-specific TCRs.

The CDR3 regions of human TCRbeta chains were subjected to immunosequencing. The study's own analysis went as follows. TCRs in the repertoires were compared against a reference library of SARS-CoV-2-specific TCRs that had been generated with the MIRA antigen-specificity platform. Breadth was defined as the fraction of unique TCRs that were SARS-CoV-2-associated. Depth was defined as the fraction of total T cells that were SARS-CoV-2-associated. Using the MIRA data, each spike-specific TCR was mapped to the spike region that the TCR reacts to and placed in a CD4 or CD8 class. Log10-transformed breadth and depth values were compared by one-way ANOVA with Sidak's multiple comparisons tests. What TCRdb holds here is the immuneACCESS table cut down to in-frame rearrangements. Part of the clones is not present; checked against another copy, under half of the missing clones reflect an unresolved V gene, and the others are unexplained. The V and J calls and clone size come from that table; D and trimming were worked out from the DNA. Within this sample are about 100,000 clones, with about 85% of them counted one time only. The top ten hold 3.5% to 4.5% of the sample.

The time point tag for this specimen amounts to: baseline before first vaccination. The vaccinee samples were drawn from two UK trials, COV001 and COV002, one of which was a single-blind randomized controlled phase 2/3 trial testing AZD1222 (ChAdOx1 nCoV-19) in healthy adults. For TCRbeta chain sequencing, PBMC samples from trial participants were taken at day 0 and at day 28 after the second dose. The CDR3, cysteine through phenylalanine, is 13 amino acids long. The CDR3 DNA has 39 bases and is translated from base 1. CDR1 and CDR2 are read off the germline V gene as SQVTM and ANQGSEA. V ends up 7 bases short and J 2 bases short, with an unmatched junction base count of 6.

Sequencing used peripheral blood, obtained on day 0 of AZD1222 vaccination. This TCR was recovered from an adult in good health. The chain is assembled from TRBV29-1 and TRBJ1-2, with 8 middle bases fitting TRBD1. The encoded CDR3 is CSARDRLNYGYTF. DNA sequence: TGCAGCGCTAGGGACAGGTTAAACTATGGCTACACCTTC.